This record looks at one T cell receptor (beta chain) sequence and its context. The antigen remains unidentified. One junction end does not reproduce the germline sequence, and a read error may be involved. Germline CDR1 is GTSNPN and CDR2 is SVGIG (reference sequence). The CDR3 covers 15 residues. Patients with autoimmune history or systemic immunosuppression were excluded. The data originate from a study of OX40 agonist ivuxolimab in advanced cancers. As for the study in general: Prior therapy, whether anti-PD-1, anti-PD-L1 or anti-CTLA-4, was allowed, and 35% to 40% had some. The study, taken as a whole, reports: Certain nonresponders likewise exhibited a low normalized T-cell clonal expansion. At doses 0.1 to 3.0 mg/kg, CD4+ and CD8+ clones expanded.

Libraries were prepared by immunoSEQ multiplex PCR; TCRdb keeps only in-frame clonotypes and omits some of them. The data contain about 68,000 clones, 91% of them singletons. The V call is TRBV30, the J call TRBJ2-2; TRBD1 agrees at 10 bases. Sequences were derived from CD4+ or CD8+ T cells sorted from blood, sampled in a trial of the OX40 agonist ivuxolimab. The source is an adult with an advanced solid tumor such as melanoma, head and neck, liver or kidney cancer. CDR3 sequence: CARRRDRGLGGELFF. The CDR3 DNA reads TGTGCCAGGAGAAGGGACAGGGGTCTTGGCGGGGAGCTGTTTTTT.